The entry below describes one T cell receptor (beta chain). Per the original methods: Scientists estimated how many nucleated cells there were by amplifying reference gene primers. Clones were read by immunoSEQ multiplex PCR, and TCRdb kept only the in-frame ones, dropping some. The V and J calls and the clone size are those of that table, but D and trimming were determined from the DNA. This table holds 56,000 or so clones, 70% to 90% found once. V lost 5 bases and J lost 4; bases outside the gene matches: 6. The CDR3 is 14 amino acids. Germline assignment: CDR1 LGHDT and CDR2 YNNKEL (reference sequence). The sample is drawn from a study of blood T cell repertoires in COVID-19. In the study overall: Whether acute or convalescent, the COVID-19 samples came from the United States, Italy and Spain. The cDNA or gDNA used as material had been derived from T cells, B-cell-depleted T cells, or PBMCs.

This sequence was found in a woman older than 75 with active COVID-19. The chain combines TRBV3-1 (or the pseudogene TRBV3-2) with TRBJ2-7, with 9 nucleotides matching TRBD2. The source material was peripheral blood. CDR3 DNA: TGTGCCAGCAGCACCCGGACTAGCGATTACGAGCAGTACTTC. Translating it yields CASSTRTSDYEQYF.